These 21 T cell receptor beta chains share one sample of origin, sequenced in a study of blood T cell repertoires in COVID-19. Only in-frame clones appear in the TCRdb table, and some are missing; sequencing was by immunoSEQ multiplex PCR. This table holds approximately 150,000 clones, around 80% found once. Sequencing used PBMCs or T cells enriched from blood (not recorded which). The receptor source for this set is a man in his 70s who had been exposed to COVID-19.

The chain employs TRBV28 and TRBJ2-1; no firm D call. Trimming shortened V by 3 bases and J by 4 bases, and 16 bases separated the two germline ends. Germline assignment: CDR1 MDHEN and CDR2 SYDVKM. This CDR3 is built from 16 residues. The CDR3 here is CASSLSPRPGYNEQFF. DNA of the CDR3: TGTGCCAGCAGTTTGTCCCCCCGCCCCGGTTACAATGAGCAGTTCTTC.

This clone was counted a few times. The chain joins TRBV7-2 to TRBJ1-1; 8 bases line up with TRBD1. Germline trimming cut 2 bases from V and 4 bases from J; bases unmatched to any gene: 9. CDR3 length: 16 residues. CDR1 SGHTA and CDR2 FQGNSA come from the germline V gene. The CDR3 coding sequence is TGTGCCAGCAGCTTACTTGGACAGGGAGGATCCACTGAAGCTTTCTTT. Its protein product is CASSLLGQGGSTEAFF.

The chain is built from TRBV5-3 and TRBJ2-7, with a tentative D call TRBD1 (6 bases). TRBV5-3 is placed among ORFs of uncertain function. Trimming removed 0 bases at V and 6 bases at J, with 10 bases between. The CDR3 has 13 amino acids. CDR3 sequence: CARSLVQGSEQYF. In nucleotides, the CDR3 is TGTGCCAGAAGCTTGGTACAGGGTAGCGAGCAGTACTTC.

DNA for the CDR3: TGCAGCGCAGGACAGGGTTTCAATCAGCCCCAGCATTTT. It encodes CSAGQGFNQPQHF. The chain combines TRBV29-1 with TRBJ1-5, with 8 bases that match TRBD1. Trimming at V came to 7 bases and at J to 3 bases, leaving 5 bases not matched to a gene. In germline, CDR1 is SQVTM, CDR2 ANQGSEA. CDR3 size: 13 residues.

This clone was counted once. The chain recombines TRBV7-9 with TRBJ1-2; D is perhaps TRBD1 (6 bases). V was shortened by 1 base and J by 4 bases, with 13 bases between the two germline ends. The CDR3 covers 15 residues. Looked up from germline, CDR1 is SEHNR and CDR2 is FQNEAQ (reference sequence). The CDR3 region is CASSLVLGRGYGYTF. CDR3 nucleotides: TGTGCCAGCAGCTTAGTCTTGGGCAGGGGCTATGGCTACACCTTC.

The V gene is TRBV13, the J gene TRBJ1-2; D is uncertain. CDR1 PRHDT and CDR2 FYEKMQ come from the germline V gene (reference sequence). The CDR3 is 15 residues long. V lost 5 bases, J lost 4 bases, and 17 bases lay in between. The CDR3 DNA is TGTGCCAGCAGCCCCACAATCGCCTCAGGCTATGGCTACACCTTC. This translates into CASSPTIASGYGYTF.

This sequence joins TRBV27 and TRBJ2-3, with 9 positions matching TRBD2. This CDR3 is built from 15 residues. CDR1 and CDR2 from the germline V gene are MNHEY and SMNVEV (reference sequence). With 2 bases clipped from V and 7 bases from J, the junction kept 7 bases outside the gene matches. CDR3 protein: CASSLRGLAGNTQYF. The CDR3 DNA follows: TGTGCCAGCAGTTTAAGGGGTCTAGCGGGGAATACGCAGTATTTT.

V gene TRBV2 combines with J gene TRBJ1-2; 9 nucleotides align to TRBD1. The CDR3 runs to 12 residues. Germline assignment: CDR1 SNHLY and CDR2 FYNNEI. With V trimmed by 9 bases and J by 7 bases, 6 bases remained unmatched. Written as DNA, the CDR3 is TGTGCCAGAGGGACAGGGCCGACTGGCTACACCTTC. Its translation is CARGTGPTGYTF.

V and J are TRBV3-1 (or the pseudogene TRBV3-2) and TRBJ2-7; no firm D call. The CDR3 sequence is 12 residues long. V was cut by 0 bases and J by 7 bases, with 7 bases left in between. The V gene's germline CDR1 is LGHDT and CDR2 YNNKEL (reference sequence). CDR3 DNA: TGTGCCAGCAGCCAAGATGTCGGGGAGCAGTACTTC. Its translation: CASSQDVGEQYF.

The CDR3 DNA follows: TGTGCCACCAGCAGAGACAGGGTCAGGGGCTACACCTTC. Translated, it gives CATSRDRVRGYTF. The chain is built from TRBV15 and TRBJ1-2; possible D gene TRBD1, 5 bases. Trimming shortened V by 0 bases and J by 8 bases, and 10 bases separated the two germline ends. The germline V gene encodes CDR1 LNHNV and CDR2 YYDKDF (reference sequence). CDR3 length: 13 amino acids. Full variable domain (missing parts from reference TRBV15 and TRBJ1-2): DAMVIQNPRYQVTQFGKPVTLSCSQTLNHNVMYWYQQKSSQAPKLLFHYYDKDFNNEADTPDNFQSRRPNTSFCFLDIRSPGLGDTAMYLCATSRDRVRGYTFGSGTRLTVV.

V is TRBV24-1 and J is TRBJ2-5, with 9 bases that match TRBD2. The germline V gene encodes CDR1 KGHDR and CDR2 SFDVKD. The CDR3 consists of 16 residues. V trimming: 3 bases; J trimming: 1 base; junction bases outside the gene matches: 5. The DNA for the CDR3 is TGTGCCACCAGTGATGGGGGTAGCGGGGGCCAAGAGACCCAGTACTTC. Its translation: CATSDGGSGGQETQYF.

The CDR3 DNA is TGTGCCAGCACCCGGGACAGGGGTAGCAATCAGCCCCAGCATTTT. This codes for CASTRDRGSNQPQHF. The rearrangement links TRBV6-6 to TRBJ1-5, with 10 bases aligning to TRBD1. This CDR3 comprises 15 residues. Looked up from germline, CDR1 is MNHNY and CDR2 is SVGAGI (reference sequence). Trimming took 7 bases from V and 0 from J; bases not matched to a gene: 3.

This clone has only one observation. The V call is TRBV27, the J call TRBJ1-6; possible D gene TRBD1, 6 bases. The CDR3 runs to 14 residues. The V end was cut by 9 bases, the J end by 9 bases, with 18 bases between. The germline V gene has CDR1 MNHEY and CDR2 SMNVEV (reference sequence). The CDR3 sequence is CASSPTGGASPLHF. Written as DNA, the CDR3 is TGTGCCAGTAGCCCCACGGGGGGCGCTTCACCCCTCCACTTT.

This chain links TRBV7-2 with TRBJ2-1, with 9 bases that match TRBD1. The CDR3 is made up of 17 amino acids. CDR1 is SGHTA, CDR2 FQGNSA, per germline. The ends lost 6 bases at V and 4 bases at J; junction bases unmatched: 13. The chain's CDR3 is CASSGGGTGRNYNEQFF. The DNA for the CDR3 is TGTGCCAGCAGTGGAGGGGGGACAGGGAGAAATTACAATGAGCAGTTCTTC.

This chain joins TRBV28 and TRBJ2-3; D ambiguous. Trimming left V 6 bases short and J 3 bases short, with 19 bases between. The CDR3 consists of 16 residues. Germline lookup yields CDR1 MDHEN and CDR2 SYDVKM. The CDR3 DNA is TGTGCCAGCAGATCCCCAGACTTCCCGTGGACAGATACGCAGTATTTT. It yields the protein CASRSPDFPWTDTQYF.

V usage is TRBV9 and J usage is TRBJ1-1; D perhaps matches TRBD1 (6 bases). CDR1 and CDR2 from the germline V gene are SGDLS and YYNGEE. This CDR3 contains 14 residues. V lost 4 bases and J lost 7, with 17 bases in between. Written as DNA, the CDR3 is TGTGCCAGCAGCCCCCGACCGGACAGTCTTGAAGCTTTCTTT. Translating gives CASSPRPDSLEAFF.

This chain links TRBV7-2 with TRBJ2-1; tentative D call: TRBD1 (5 bases). This CDR3 is 17 amino acids long. Trimming took off 5 bases at V and 1 base at J, with 18 bases between the two ends. Germline CDR1 is SGHTA and CDR2 is FQGNSA. For the CDR3, the DNA is TGTGCCAGCAGCCACCAAGGGGCAGTGGGGTCCTACAATGAGCAGTTCTTC. Translated: CASSHQGAVGSYNEQFF.

This chain connects TRBV14 to TRBJ2-7; TRBD2 aligns across 11 bases. Trimming at V came to 4 bases and at J to 1 base, leaving 9 bases not matched to a gene. The CDR3 runs to 17 residues. The V gene's germline CDR1 is SGHDN and CDR2 FVKESK. CDR3 in amino acids: CASSPRSGTSGSYEQYF. Here the CDR3 DNA reads TGTGCCAGCAGCCCTCGGAGTGGGACTAGCGGATCCTACGAGCAGTACTTC.

The chain links TRBV4-2 to TRBJ2-1, with D perhaps TRBD1 (6 bases). Trimming removed 0 bases at V and 4 bases at J, with 13 bases between. The CDR3 has 16 residues. Germline CDR1 and CDR2: LGHNA and YNFKEQ. The CDR3 loop reads CASSQEPRQEYNEQFF. CDR3 nucleotide sequence: TGTGCCAGCAGCCAAGAACCGAGACAGGAATACAATGAGCAGTTCTTC.

The rearrangement uses TRBV28 and TRBJ1-1; 7 bases map to TRBD1. This CDR3 has 15 residues. V dropped 6 bases and J dropped 5; count of bases not matched to a gene: 12. Per germline, CDR1 MDHEN and CDR2 SYDVKM. CDR3 protein: CASRPTGEGGTEAFF. CDR3 in DNA: TGTGCCAGCAGACCCACAGGGGAAGGGGGGACTGAAGCTTTCTTT. Filled out from reference TRBV28 and TRBJ1-1, the complete variable domain reads DVKVTQSSRYLVKRTGEKVFLECVQDMDHENMFWYRQDPGLGLRLIYFSYDVKMKEKGDIPEGYSVSREKKERFSLILESASTNQTSMYLCASRPTGEGGTEAFFGQGTRLTVV.

The DNA for the CDR3 is TGTGCCAGTAGTATAAATGCCGGAGAGACCCAGTACTTC. This sequence encodes CASSINAGETQYF. The chain couples TRBV19 to TRBJ2-5; D is undetermined. V lost 2 bases and J 4 bases, leaving 8 bases between the germline ends. There are 13 residues in the CDR3. Germline V gene data show CDR1 as LNHDA and CDR2 as SQIVND (reference sequence).